The 7 T cell receptor beta chains listed next were all sequenced from one sample in a study of blood T cell repertoires in COVID-19. Sequencing used immunoSEQ multiplex PCR; TCRdb keeps in-frame clones, though not all of them. This sample has more than 200,000 clones; just under 90% occur once, and the top ten carry 2% to 3%. The sample comprised peripheral blood. These receptors came from a man younger than 45 with COVID-19, enrolled during active disease.

This clone has a handful of counts. This chain joins TRBV28 and TRBJ1-3; D may be TRBD1 (6 bases). Trimming shortened V by 2 bases and J by 1 base, and 9 bases separated the two germline ends. Germline V lookup: CDR1 MDHEN, CDR2 SYDVKM. There are 15 residues in the CDR3. The CDR3 sequence: CASSLGGASGNTIYF. In DNA form, the CDR3 reads TGTGCCAGCAGTTTAGGGGGCGCTTCTGGAAACACCATATATTTT. The whole variable domain, filled in from reference TRBV28 and TRBJ1-3, reads DVKVTQSSRYLVKRTGEKVFLECVQDMDHENMFWYRQDPGLGLRLIYFSYDVKMKEKGDIPEGYSVSREKKERFSLILESASTNQTSMYLCASSLGGASGNTIYFGEGSWLTVV.

J is TRBJ1-1 and V is TRBV6-5, with D possibly matching TRBD1 (5 bases). The V gene lost 4 bases and the J gene lost 8 bases, with 11 bases spanning the gap. The length of the CDR3 is 12 residues. Germline values: CDR1 MNHEY, CDR2 SVGAGI. This CDR3 is CASSLPGQEAFF. The CDR3 region has the DNA TGTGCCAGCAGTTTACCCGGACAAGAAGCTTTCTTT.

The chain employs TRBV4-3 and TRBJ2-5; 8 bases match TRBD1. This CDR3 is 17 amino acids long. J gave up 2 bases and V 1 base, and 9 bases lay outside the gene matches. Germline V gives CDR1 LGHNA, CDR2 YSLEER. The CDR3 is CASSQGATGGPQETQYF. CDR3 in DNA: TGCGCCAGCAGCCAAGGGGCAACAGGGGGTCCACAAGAGACCCAGTACTTC.

The chain carries TRBV5-1 and TRBJ2-5; 12 nucleotides line up with TRBD1. This CDR3 comprises 15 residues. The junction had 5 bases not matched to a gene; V was cut back by 4 bases and J by 4 bases. Germline V gene lookup returns CDR1 SGHRS and CDR2 YFSETQ. CDR3 nucleotides: TGCGCCAGCAGCGAAGGGACAGGGGGCGCAGAGACCCAGTACTTC. Protein sequence: CASSEGTGGAETQYF.

V usage is TRBV6-2 or TRBV6-3 and J usage is TRBJ2-1, with D possibly TRBD2 on 5 matching bases. The CDR3 covers 16 residues. The V gene lost 5 bases and the J gene lost 4 bases, with 18 bases spanning the gap. Germline lookup yields CDR1 MNHEY and CDR2 SVGEGT. CDR3 DNA: TGTGCCAGCAGTCAATTGACTACGCAAAAGTACAATGAGCAGTTCTTC. Its protein is CASSQLTTQKYNEQFF.

The chain has TRBV7-7 and TRBJ2-7; a weak D match, TRBD1 (5 bases). The CDR3 extends over 15 amino acids. V was cut by 5 bases and J by 4 bases, with 18 bases left in between. The germline gives CDR1 SSHAT, CDR2 FNYEAQ (reference sequence). CDR3 residues: CASSPGLGAVYEQYF. CDR3 sequence (DNA): TGTGCCAGCAGCCCAGGGCTAGGGGCGGTTTACGAGCAGTACTTC.

The chain combines TRBV2 with TRBJ2-7; TRBD1 agrees at 8 bases. Germline CDR1 reads SNHLY; CDR2 reads FYNNEI. The CDR3 loop spans 15 amino acids. V was pared by 1 base and J by 3 bases, with 5 bases of the junction left unmatched. This CDR3 is CASSEGDRGYYEQYF. DNA for the CDR3: TGTGCCAGCAGTGAAGGCGACAGGGGTTACTACGAGCAGTACTTC.